The 21 T cell receptor beta chains in this list originate from one sample, sequenced in a study of T cells after yellow fever vaccination. TCRdb reanalysed the 5' RACE reads using MiXCR and keeps one entry per CDR3 protein. Here the sample spans about 630,000 distinct CDR3 sequences, 12% being singletons. Sample: PBMCs, taken on the day of the yellow fever booster vaccination. The receptors were gathered from a man under 40 who received the YFV17D yellow fever vaccine.

The chain uses TRBV24-1 and TRBJ1-2; D is unresolved. Trimming shortened V by 12 bases and J by 7 bases, and 11 bases separated the two germline ends. The V gene's germline CDR1 is KGHDR and CDR2 SFDVKD. This CDR3 is built from 10 residues. CDR3 in amino acids: CAPKRVGYTF. The CDR3 nucleotides are TGTGCCCCCAAGCGCGTTGGCTACACCTTC.

CDR3 protein: CASSRHGNEKLFF. The CDR3 coding sequence is TGTGCCAGCAGTCGACATGGTAATGAAAAACTGTTTTTT. The rearrangement uses TRBV12-3 or TRBV12-4 and TRBJ1-4; D uncertain. This CDR3 is built from 13 residues. Trimming cost V 5 bases and J 4 bases, with 8 bases left between them.

The chain combines TRBV5-1 with TRBJ2-1; 10 positions agree with TRBD2. The germline V gene has CDR1 SGHRS and CDR2 YFSETQ. V dropped 2 bases and J dropped 5; count of bases not matched to a gene: 7. The CDR3 extends over 16 amino acids. CDR3 coding DNA: TGCGCCAGCAGCTTCCCGCAACTAGCGGGGAACAATGAGCAGTTCTTC. Amino acids: CASSFPQLAGNNEQFF.

This clonotype was recorded many times. In DNA form, the CDR3 reads TGCAGTGCGATTAGCGGGAGAGGCTCTTACGAGCAGTACTTC. It codes for CSAISGRGSYEQYF. V gene TRBV20-1 combines with J gene TRBJ2-7, with TRBD2 matching 9 bases. CDR1 DFQATT and CDR2 SNEGSKA come from the germline V gene (reference sequence). There are 14 residues in the CDR3. V lost 6 bases to trimming and J lost 4 bases; unmatched junction nucleotides: 10.

The chain joins TRBV4-2 to TRBJ2-1, with D tentatively TRBD2 (5 bases). CDR3 length equals 15 residues. Per germline, CDR1 LGHNA and CDR2 YNFKEQ. V lost 5 bases to trimming and J lost 2 bases, with 13 bases between them. CDR3 DNA sequence: TGTGCCAGCAGCTCTACTAGAGGTGCCTACAATGAGCAGTTCTTC. Amino acids: CASSSTRGAYNEQFF.

J is TRBJ2-7 and V is TRBV5-1, with 7 bases lining up with TRBD2. The V gene end was trimmed by 1 base and the J gene end by 4 bases; junction bases not matched to a gene: 11. The CDR3 consists of 16 residues. Germline values: CDR1 SGHRS, CDR2 YFSETQ. The CDR3 bases are TGCGCCAGCAGCTTGTCGACTAGCCCACCACCATACGAGCAGTACTTC. Translation: CASSLSTSPPPYEQYF.

The chain combines TRBV19 with TRBJ2-7; TRBD1 matches 7 bases. Germline trimming cut 3 bases from V and 5 bases from J; bases unmatched to any gene: 10. This CDR3 spans 15 amino acids. The germline V gene encodes CDR1 LNHDA and CDR2 SQIVND (reference sequence). This chain's CDR3 is CASSISRQGGHEQYF. The CDR3 nucleotides are TGTGCCAGTAGTATCTCACGACAGGGTGGCCACGAGCAGTACTTC.

This clonotype was seen more than once but under ten times. The chain uses TRBV20-1 and TRBJ2-2, with D possibly being TRBD2 (6 bases). The V end was cut by 0 bases, the J end by 5 bases, with 13 bases between. Germline V CDR1 and CDR2: DFQATT, SNEGSKA (reference sequence). This CDR3 contains 15 residues. The CDR3 reads CSARDTGEGTGELFF. Here the CDR3 DNA reads TGCAGTGCTAGAGATACGGGAGAGGGAACCGGGGAGCTGTTTTTT.

This clonotype has a handful of counts. The rearrangement joins TRBV25-1 to TRBJ2-3; weak D call: TRBD2 (5 bases). The CDR3 is 13 amino acids. Germline V CDR1 and CDR2: MGHDK, SYGVNS. The V end lost 7 bases, the J end lost 6 bases, and 14 bases lay between the germline ends. The CDR3 region is CASKGSRRDTQYF. CDR3 in DNA: TGTGCCAGCAAAGGCTCCAGGAGGGATACGCAGTATTTT.

A few counts support this clonotype. The V and J genes are TRBV3-1 and TRBJ1-5; possible D gene TRBD1, 5 bases. Trimming removed 0 bases from V and 6 bases from J, with 12 bases in between. Germline V gene data show CDR1 as LGHDT and CDR2 as YNNKEL (reference sequence). There are 15 residues in the CDR3. The chain's CDR3 is CASSQDLGVLQPQHF. Written as DNA, the CDR3 is TGTGCCAGCAGCCAAGATTTGGGGGTTCTTCAGCCCCAGCATTTT.

V gene TRBV7-8 combines with J gene TRBJ1-1, with D tentatively TRBD1 (5 bases). V dropped 2 bases and J dropped 2 bases, with 12 bases sitting between them. Germline loops: CDR1 SGHVS, CDR2 FQNEAQ. CDR3 length equals 15 residues. CDR3 loop: CASSLIQGRNTEAFF. The DNA for the CDR3 is TGTGCCAGCAGCTTAATTCAGGGTAGAAACACTGAAGCTTTCTTT.

This clonotype was detected a few times. This rearrangement joins TRBV7-2 to TRBJ2-3; 9 bases are a match to TRBD1. V was clipped by 0 bases and J by 7 bases; unmatched bases: 8. This CDR3 has 16 amino acids. Germline assignment: CDR1 SGHTA and CDR2 FQGNSA. The CDR3 coding sequence is TGTGCCAGCAGCTTAGCTGCGGGACAGGGTTGGAATACGCAGTATTTT. Translating it yields CASSLAAGQGWNTQYF.

The rearrangement links TRBV10-1 to TRBJ2-3, with 12 bases lining up with TRBD1. In germline, CDR1 is WNHNN, CDR2 SYGVQD (reference sequence). Germline trimming cut 0 bases from V and 1 base from J; bases unmatched to any gene: 11. The CDR3 has 20 residues. The CDR3 DNA follows: TGCGCCAGCAGTGAGTCTGGGGACAGGGGGCTGCAGAGGGGCACAGATACGCAGTATTTT. Amino acids: CASSESGDRGLQRGTDTQYF.

J is TRBJ2-5 and V is TRBV9; D may correspond to TRBD1 or TRBD2 (5 bases each). The CDR3 is 14 amino acids. V lost 3 bases, J lost 9 bases, and 18 bases lay in between. Germline V lookup: CDR1 SGDLS, CDR2 YYNGEE. The CDR3 DNA reads TGTGCCAGCAGCGACCGGGACGATAACCGGGCCCAGTACTTC. Amino acids: CASSDRDDNRAQYF.

This clonotype was seen a handful of times. This chain links TRBV4-3 with TRBJ2-1; either TRBD1 or TRBD2 may fit D (5 bases each). The V gene's germline CDR1 is LGHNA and CDR2 YSLEER. The CDR3 length is 16 residues. Deletions cut 1 base from V and 5 bases from J, with 15 bases between. CDR3 DNA: TGCGCCAGCAGCCAAGTCCGGGACCAGATCGACAATGAGCAGTTCTTC. Its translation: CASSQVRDQIDNEQFF.

The chain joins TRBV18 to TRBJ1-1; 7 bases map to TRBD1. There are 15 residues in the CDR3. The J segment lost 5 bases and the V segment lost 2 bases, leaving 8 bases of the junction unmatched. Germline CDR1 is KGHSH and CDR2 is LQKENI. CDR3 protein: CASSPENRGGTEAFF. CDR3 DNA: TGTGCCAGCTCACCAGAGAACAGGGGAGGGACTGAAGCTTTCTTT.

This clonotype was counted between two and nine times. The chain is built from TRBV6-5 and TRBJ2-7, with a tentative D call TRBD2 (5 bases). CDR1 MNHEY and CDR2 SVGAGI come from the germline V gene. V lost 4 bases, J lost 0 bases, and 13 bases lay in between. The CDR3 covers 15 residues. The chain's CDR3 is CASSLRRLFSYEQYF. CDR3 coding DNA: TGTGCCAGCAGTTTAAGGAGACTATTCTCCTACGAGCAGTACTTC.

This clonotype turned up a few times. The chain uses TRBV28 and TRBJ2-7; 10 bases agree with TRBD1. V lost 8 bases and J lost 3; bases outside the gene matches: 7. The CDR3 covers 14 residues. Germline V lookup: CDR1 MDHEN, CDR2 SYDVKM. In nucleotides, the CDR3 is TGTGCCAGCGGGGGACAGGGGCACGTCTACGAGCAGTACTTC. Protein: CASGGQGHVYEQYF.

This clonotype has only a few counts. The chain uses TRBV6-2 or TRBV6-3 and TRBJ2-7; 8 bases fit TRBD1. The CDR3 totals 13 residues. Germline trimming cut 6 bases from V and 3 bases from J; bases unmatched to any gene: 4. In germline, CDR1 is MNHEY, CDR2 SVGEGT. This chain's CDR3 is CASSKGTGYEQYF. CDR3 coding DNA: TGTGCCAGCAGCAAAGGGACAGGCTACGAGCAGTACTTC.

This clonotype was seen more than once but under ten times. The chain is built from TRBV28 and TRBJ1-5; D may be TRBD1 (5 bases). Per the germline V gene, CDR1 is MDHEN and CDR2 is SYDVKM. The CDR3 length is 14 residues. Trimming cost V 10 bases and J 2 bases, with 15 bases left between them. The CDR3 sequence: CATGGGNRNQPQHF. CDR3 coding DNA: TGTGCCACCGGGGGGGGGAACCGCAATCAGCCCCAGCATTTT. The full variable domain, in which reference TRBV28 and TRBJ1-5 provide the parts outside the CDR3, is DVKVTQSSRYLVKRTGEKVFLECVQDMDHENMFWYRQDPGLGLRLIYFSYDVKMKEKGDIPEGYSVSREKKERFSLILESASTNQTSMYLCATGGGNRNQPQHFGDGTRLSIL.

This clonotype was observed a handful of times. The chain links TRBV29-1 to TRBJ1-2, with D perhaps TRBD1 (5 bases). CDR3 length: 12 amino acids. The V end lost 6 bases, the J end lost 7 bases, and 15 bases lay between the germline ends. Looked up from germline, CDR1 is SQVTM and CDR2 is ANQGSEA. This chain's CDR3 is CSVRPNQGGYTF. The CDR3 DNA is TGCAGCGTCCGACCGAACCAGGGTGGCTACACCTTC.